This is a list of T cell receptor beta chains from one sample in a study of graft-versus-host responses after intestinal transplantation. Clones were read by immunoSEQ multiplex PCR, and TCRdb kept only the in-frame ones, dropping some. The sample lists roughly 12,000 clones, about three quarters occurring once. This material consisted of PBMCs, taken about 67 weeks after intestinal transplant. The receptors derive from a human patient who received an intestinal transplant, so some T cells may come from the graft donor. The CDR3 runs from the conserved cysteine through the conserved F or W. A D gene is named only where the DNA matches it firmly. Clone size is given for some rows only: seen once, a few or many times, or a class if the clone is expanded.

j_call	v_call	d_call	clone_size	cdr3_aa	cdr3_nt
TRBJ1-1	TRBV28	NA	NA	CASSFPPNEAFF	TGTGCCAGCAGTTTCCCTCCGAATGAAGCTTTCTTT
TRBJ2-6	TRBV27	NA	NA	CASSLTGANVLTF	TGTGCCAGCAGTTTAACTGGGGCCAACGTCCTGACTTTC
TRBJ1-1	TRBV19	NA	NA	CASRPGDRNTEAFF	TGTGCCAGTCGCCCGGGGGATAGGAACACTGAAGCTTTCTTT
TRBJ2-3	TRBV10-3	TRBD2	NA	CAISARWTSGSTDTQYF	TGTGCCATCAGTGCCAGATGGACTAGCGGGAGCACAGATACGCAGTATTTT
TRBJ2-7	TRBV9	TRBD1	NA	CASSPRRGQGAYEQYF	TGTGCCAGCAGCCCCCGTAGGGGACAGGGAGCATACGAGCAGTACTTC
TRBJ2-3	TRBV6-6	NA	few	CASSNTDVTDTQYF	TGTGCCAGCAGTAACACGGACGTCACAGATACGCAGTATTTT
TRBJ1-1	TRBV9	NA	once	CASSAYIQGNNEAFF	TGTGCCAGCAGCGCATACATCCAGGGAAACAATGAAGCTTTCTTT
TRBJ2-2	TRBV6-1	TRBD1	NA	CASTPGQGHTGELFF	TGTGCCAGCACCCCGGGACAGGGTCACACCGGGGAGCTGTTTTTT
TRBJ1-2	TRBV4-2	NA	NA	CASSLVANYGYTF	TGTGCCAGCAGCTTGGTGGCTAACTATGGCTACACCTTC
TRBJ2-1	TRBV7-8	NA	NA	CASQGSVFNEQFF	TGTGCCAGCCAGGGAAGCGTTTTCAATGAGCAGTTCTTC
TRBJ2-7	TRBV6-4	NA	few	CASSESGVGEQYF	TGTGCCAGCAGTGAGTCGGGAGTGGGCGAGCAGTACTTC
TRBJ2-4	TRBV9	TRBD2	NA	CASSAAGGAKNIQYF	TGTGCCAGCAGCGCCGCGGGAGGAGCCAAAAACATTCAGTACTTC
TRBJ2-5	TRBV7-6	NA	few	CASSPGETQYF	TGTGCCAGCAGCCCTGGGGAGACCCAGTACTTC
TRBJ1-5	TRBV7-9	NA	NA	CASSKDQGSNQPQHF	TGTGCCAGCAGCAAGGATCAGGGTAGCAATCAGCCCCAGCATTTT
TRBJ2-5	TRBV6-6	NA	NA	CASSSETQYF	TGTGCCAGCAGTTCAGAGACCCAGTACTTC
TRBJ2-7	TRBV6-5	TRBD1	NA	CASSSGRPGTEYEQYF	TGTGCCAGCAGTTCTGGCCGACCCGGGACAGAATACGAGCAGTACTTC
TRBJ1-6	TRBV30	NA	NA	CAWSVRQGLDPLHF	TGTGCCTGGAGTGTACGGCAGGGCCTCGATCCCCTCCACTTT
TRBJ2-1	TRBV6-5	TRBD1	once	CASSGGTGGDEQFF	TGTGCCAGCAGTGGGGGGACAGGGGGCGATGAGCAGTTCTTC
TRBJ1-5	TRBV2	NA	NA	CASSIHSGEQPQHF	TGTGCCAGCTCCATCCACAGCGGGGAACAGCCCCAGCATTTT
TRBJ2-7	TRBV7-9	TRBD2	NA	CASSLADGLAGSEQYF	TGTGCCAGCAGCTTAGCCGACGGACTAGCGGGGTCCGAGCAGTACTTC
TRBJ1-2	TRBV28	NA	NA	CASSLRGGNYGYTF	TGTGCCAGCAGTTTGAGGGGTGGTAACTATGGCTACACCTTC
TRBJ2-7	TRBV25-1	NA	once	CASSESRGGLYEQYF	TGTGCCAGCAGTGAGTCCCGCGGGGGCCTCTACGAGCAGTACTTC
TRBJ2-5	TRBV27	TRBD2	NA	CASSFLAGGETQYF	TGTGCCAGCAGTTTTCTAGCGGGAGGGGAGACCCAGTACTTC
TRBJ2-1	TRBV5-4	NA	NA	CASSLRTATNNEQFF	TGTGCCAGCAGCTTGAGAACAGCGACTAACAATGAGCAGTTCTTC
TRBJ1-2	TRBV28	TRBD1	medium-sized	CARRGAGRATLNYGYTF	TGTGCCCGCAGGGGGGCGGGGAGGGCGACTCTAAACTATGGCTACACCTTC
TRBJ2-3	TRBV6-4	TRBD2	few	CASSATGTSGTDTQYF	TGTGCCAGCAGTGCCACCGGGACTAGCGGGACAGATACGCAGTATTTT
TRBJ1-6	TRBV30	TRBD1	NA	CAWAGTDNSPLHF	TGTGCCTGGGCCGGGACAGATAATTCACCCCTCCACTTT
TRBJ1-2	TRBV5-1	NA	NA	CASSQPDRANYGYTF	TGCGCCAGCAGCCAACCGGACAGAGCTAACTATGGCTACACCTTC
TRBJ1-1	TRBV6-1	NA	NA	CASSVGTENTEAFF	TGTGCCAGCAGTGTGGGTACAGAGAACACTGAAGCTTTCTTT
TRBJ2-3	TRBV7-7	NA	once	CASSLAEGDTQYF	TGTGCTAGCAGCTTAGCGGAGGGGGATACGCAGTATTTT
TRBJ2-7	TRBV19	NA	NA	CASRQGSSYEQYF	TGTGCCAGTAGACAGGGTAGCTCCTACGAGCAGTACTTC
TRBJ2-3	TRBV5-4	NA	NA	CASSLPREDTQYF	TGTGCCAGCAGCTTGCCTCGGGAGGATACGCAGTATTTT
TRBJ2-3	TRBV7-6	TRBD1	NA	CASSIGTGMSTDTQYF	TGTGCCAGCAGCATCGGGACAGGAATGAGCACAGATACGCAGTATTTT
TRBJ2-5	TRBV10-3	TRBD2	NA	CAISEPRDYEEETQYF	TGTGCCATCAGTGAGCCTAGGGACTACGAAGAAGAGACCCAGTACTTC
TRBJ2-7	TRBV25-1	TRBD1	NA	CANTRTGPYEQYF	TGTGCCAACACCCGGACAGGGCCCTACGAGCAGTACTTC
TRBJ2-6	TRBV5-5	NA	NA	CASSSPGYSGANVLTF	TGTGCCAGCAGCTCCCCTGGGTACTCTGGGGCCAACGTCCTGACTTTC
TRBJ2-5	TRBV11-3	NA	NA	CASSLAAGPETQYF	TGTGCCAGCAGCCTAGCTGCGGGTCCAGAGACCCAGTACTTC
TRBJ2-7	TRBV11-1	NA	NA	CASSLGQGNSHYEQYF	TGTGCCAGCAGCTTGGGGCAGGGTAACTCTCACTACGAGCAGTACTTC
TRBJ2-3	TRBV7-8	TRBD2	NA	CASSLGLAGILDTQYF	TGTGCCAGCAGCCTAGGACTAGCGGGAATCCTAGATACGCAGTATTTT